These 26 T cell receptor beta chains were sequenced from one sample in a study of siplizumab effects on memory and regulatory T cells. The method was immunoSEQ multiplex PCR; TCRdb's version includes in-frame clones alone and lacks a portion of them. The sample lists some 100,000 clones, 91% seen once, with 0.14% to 0.15% in the top ten. Sequencing was done on a sample of CD4+ T cells sorted from blood. These receptors were collected from a human donor in good health.

The rearrangement links TRBV10-2 to TRBJ1-4; D not resolved. Germline CDR1 and CDR2: WSHSY and SAAADI. Deletions cut 8 bases from V and 0 bases from J, with 4 bases between. This CDR3 contains 12 residues. The CDR3 DNA follows: TGCGCCAGCTCTCCAACTAATGAAAAACTGTTTTTT. It codes for CASSPTNEKLFF.

The chain carries TRBV27 and TRBJ2-3, with TRBD2 as a possible D gene (5 bases). Germline V gene data show CDR1 as MNHEY and CDR2 as SMNVEV (reference sequence). Trimming cost V 0 bases and J 3 bases, with 10 bases left between them. The CDR3 sequence is 15 residues long. CDR3 protein: CASSLSRERTDTQYF. CDR3 bases: TGTGCCAGCAGTTTATCTAGGGAGAGGACAGATACGCAGTATTTT.

The rearrangement links TRBV7-8 to TRBJ2-7, with no clear D. The V and J ends lost 5 bases and 2 bases respectively, with 16 bases between them. CDR3 length: 15 amino acids. Germline CDR1 is SGHVS and CDR2 is FQNEAQ. CDR3 in DNA: TGTGCCAGCAGCCCGAACTCCGCAGGACCCTACGAGCAGTACTTC. This codes for CASSPNSAGPYEQYF. The entire variable domain, with the rest obtained from reference TRBV7-8 and TRBJ2-7, is as follows: GAGVSQSPRYKVAKRGQDVALRCDPISGHVSLFWYQQALGQGPEFLTYFQNEAQLDKSGLPSDRFFAERPEGSVSTLKIQRTQQEDSAVYLCASSPNSAGPYEQYFGPGTRLTVT.

V usage is TRBV5-1 and J usage is TRBJ2-2, with D possibly called TRBD1 or TRBD2 (6 bases each). The germline gives CDR1 SGHRS, CDR2 YFSETQ. V was trimmed by 0 bases and J by 5 bases, leaving 11 bases between them. This CDR3 spans 15 amino acids. The CDR3: CASSLDVGGTGELFF. The CDR3 region has the DNA TGCGCCAGCAGCTTGGATGTAGGGGGGACCGGGGAGCTGTTTTTT.

The chain is built from TRBV7-2 and TRBJ2-2; possibly TRBD1 for D (5 bases). CDR3 length: 15 amino acids. Germline V gene sequence: CDR1 SGHTA, CDR2 FQGNSA. Trimming took 5 bases from V and 0 from J, leaving 10 bases between them. The CDR3 DNA sequence: TGTGCCAGCAGCCTCGGACAACCGAACACCGGGGAGCTGTTTTTT. Residues: CASSLGQPNTGELFF.

The rearrangement links TRBV19 to TRBJ2-3, with D possibly called TRBD1 or TRBD2 (5 bases each). V lost 4 bases and J lost 4, with 18 bases in between. The germline gives CDR1 LNHDA, CDR2 SQIVND (reference sequence). The CDR3 extends over 16 amino acids. As DNA, the CDR3 is TGTGCCAGTAGTACCCGGGTGGGGGATCCTCCAGATACGCAGTATTTT. Translated: CASSTRVGDPPDTQYF.

V usage is TRBV7-7 and J usage is TRBJ2-5; D might be TRBD2 (6 bases). The CDR3 contains 13 residues. From germline, CDR1 is SSHAT and CDR2 FNYEAQ (reference sequence). With 5 bases removed from V and 1 base from J, the gap between germline ends came to 8 bases. CDR3 coding DNA: TGTGCCAGCAGCGGCGGGGTCCAAGAGACCCAGTACTTC. This encodes CASSGGVQETQYF.

The chain is built from TRBV10-3 and TRBJ1-3; 7 bases match TRBD1. V trimming: 10 bases; J trimming: 0 bases; junction bases outside the gene matches: 6. This CDR3 has 14 amino acids. Germline lookup yields CDR1 ENHRY and CDR2 SYGVKD. The CDR3 sequence is CASGQASSGNTIYF. Here the CDR3 DNA reads TGTGCCAGCGGACAGGCGAGCTCTGGAAACACCATATATTTT.

CDR3 amino acids: CASGLNYEQYF. DNA of the CDR3: TGTGCTAGTGGGCTCAACTACGAGCAGTACTTC. This chain uses TRBV12-5 with TRBJ2-7; D gene ambiguous. Germline V gene sequence: CDR1 LGHNT, CDR2 FRNRAP. The CDR3 length is 11 residues. Trimming pared 6 bases from V and 3 bases from J, leaving 6 bases between.

This CDR3 is CASIGARAEGRREQFF. The CDR3 DNA follows: TGTGCCAGTATTGGGGCGAGGGCCGAGGGGCGGCGGGAGCAGTTCTTC. The chain links TRBV19 to TRBJ2-1; perhaps D is TRBD1 or TRBD2 (5 bases each). The germline V gene encodes CDR1 LNHDA and CDR2 SQIVND (reference sequence). Trimming took off 7 bases at V and 10 bases at J, with 26 bases between the two ends. The CDR3 has 16 residues.

The chain employs TRBV10-3 and TRBJ2-1; 11 bases are shared with TRBD2. Germline lookup yields CDR1 ENHRY and CDR2 SYGVKD. CDR3 length equals 15 residues. V shed 4 bases and J 10 bases; nucleotides not matched to a gene: 9. In DNA, the CDR3 is TGTGCCATCAGTGGATTTGTAGCGGGGGGGCAGGAGCAGTTCTTC. Its translation is CAISGFVAGGQEQFF.

The rearrangement joins TRBV15 to TRBJ1-6; the match to TRBD1 covers 7 bases. The germline CDR1 and CDR2 sequences are LNHNV and YYDKDF (reference sequence). CDR3 length: 15 residues. V was clipped by 8 bases and J by 0 bases; unmatched bases: 4. This chain's CDR3 is CATSGGSSYNSPLHF. The CDR3 nucleotides are TGTGCCACCTCAGGGGGGAGCTCCTATAATTCACCCCTCCACTTT.

J is TRBJ2-3 and V is TRBV11-3, with a tentative D call TRBD2 (7 bases). Trimming removed 1 base from V and 4 bases from J, with 15 bases in between. Germline V lookup: CDR1 SGHNT, CDR2 YENEEA. The CDR3 runs to 16 residues. The CDR3 nucleotides read TGTGCCAGCAGCTTAGTAGGGGGGGGAACTCCAGATACGCAGTATTTT. Amino acid sequence: CASSLVGGGTPDTQYF.

The V call is TRBV10-3, the J call TRBJ1-2; a possible D gene is TRBD1 (5 bases). This CDR3 has 13 amino acids. Germline lookup yields CDR1 ENHRY and CDR2 SYGVKD. Trimming stripped 2 bases from V and 6 bases from J, with 10 bases between. The CDR3 DNA is TGTGCCATCAGTGAGGGGGGGGTGAATGGCTACACCTTC. Its translation is CAISEGGVNGYTF.

The J gene is TRBJ1-2, the V gene TRBV28; TRBD1 matches 9 bases. This CDR3 is built from 15 residues. The V and J ends lost 1 base and 7 bases, in that order; junction bases with no gene match: 7. Germline CDR1 reads MDHEN; CDR2 reads SYDVKM. The CDR3 DNA reads TGTGCCAGCAGTTTATTTCACAGGGGGCAGCTTGGCTACACCTTC. It translates to CASSLFHRGQLGYTF.

This clone appeared a single time. V and J are TRBV30 and TRBJ2-2; 7 bases are a match to TRBD2. The V gene's germline CDR1 is GTSNPN and CDR2 SVGIG (reference sequence). The junction had 16 bases not matched to a gene; V was cut back by 5 bases and J by 4 bases. The CDR3 covers 17 residues. The CDR3 DNA is TGTGCCTGGTTCCCTAAAGGACGGCGGGGGAGCACCGGGGAGCTGTTTTTT. Its protein is CAWFPKGRRGSTGELFF. The entire variable domain, with the rest obtained from reference TRBV30 and TRBJ2-2, is as follows: SQTIHQWPATLVQPVGSPLSLECTVEGTSNPNLYWYRQAAGRGLQLLFYSVGIGQISSEVPQNLSASRPQDRQFILSSKKLLLSDSGFYLCAWFPKGRRGSTGELFFGEGSRLTVL.

The CDR3 is CASSGPEETQYF. CDR3 nucleotides: TGTGCCAGCTCCGGACCCGAAGAGACCCAGTACTTC. The chain uses TRBV18 and TRBJ2-5, with unresolved D. Trimming pared 6 bases from V and 3 bases from J, leaving 8 bases between. Germline V gene sequence: CDR1 KGHSH, CDR2 LQKENI. There are 12 residues in the CDR3.

The V and J genes are TRBV19 and TRBJ2-7; D might be TRBD1 or TRBD2, each matching 7 bases. Germline V lookup: CDR1 LNHDA, CDR2 SQIVND (reference sequence). The length of the CDR3 is 14 residues. Trimming cost V 3 bases and J 4 bases, with 13 bases left between them. The CDR3 nucleotides read TGTGCCAGTAGTATCCAGGGGGACTATTACGAGCAGTACTTC. Residues: CASSIQGDYYEQYF.

The chain carries TRBV18 and TRBJ1-1, with D possibly matching TRBD1 (5 bases). The CDR3 length is 15 residues. In germline, CDR1 is KGHSH, CDR2 LQKENI. Trimming took 3 bases from V and 5 from J, leaving 16 bases between them. Here the CDR3 DNA reads TGTGCCAGCTCACCTGGGACTGTAAGGTGGACTGAAGCTTTCTTT. Translating gives CASSPGTVRWTEAFF.

This clone was counted once. The V gene is TRBV4-2, the J gene TRBJ2-3; D gene uncertain. Trimming shortened V by 3 bases and J by 0 bases, and 7 bases separated the two germline ends. CDR1 is LGHNA and CDR2 is YNFKEQ in the germline V gene. This CDR3 has 14 residues. This chain's CDR3 is CASSQGRSTDTQYF. The DNA of the CDR3 is TGTGCCAGCAGCCAGGGTAGAAGCACAGATACGCAGTATTTT.

This clone appeared once. This chain connects TRBV11-2 to TRBJ1-1; 11 bases are shared with TRBD1. The CDR3 sequence is 17 residues long. V dropped 1 base and J dropped 2; count of bases not matched to a gene: 6. Germline CDR1 and CDR2: SGHAT and FQNNGV. The CDR3 DNA is TGTGCCAGCAGCTTAGCCCTGGGACAGGGGGTAAACACTGAAGCTTTCTTT. It encodes CASSLALGQGVNTEAFF.

V is TRBV6-1 and J is TRBJ2-7, with D maybe TRBD2 (6 bases). The CDR3 consists of 14 residues. The V end lost 5 bases, the J end lost 3 bases, and 14 bases lay between the germline ends. Germline CDR1 MNHNS, CDR2 SASEGT. DNA for the CDR3: TGTGCCAGCAGTATCGAGGGACTGGGCTACGAGCAGTACTTC. As protein: CASSIEGLGYEQYF.

The gene calls are TRBV19 and TRBJ1-1; weak D call: TRBD1 (6 bases). Looked up from germline, CDR1 is LNHDA and CDR2 is SQIVND (reference sequence). V lost 9 bases to trimming and J lost 4 bases, with 15 bases between them. The CDR3 extends over 13 amino acids. The CDR3 here is CASGQPIGTEAFF. Written as DNA, the CDR3 is TGTGCCAGCGGACAGCCAATTGGCACTGAAGCTTTCTTT.

The J gene is TRBJ2-1, the V gene TRBV6-6; D possibly matches TRBD1 or TRBD2 (5 bases each). Germline values: CDR1 MNHNY, CDR2 SVGAGI (reference sequence). The CDR3 has 14 residues. V was cut by 7 bases and J by 3 bases, with 13 bases left in between. CDR3 residues: CASTPRGDYNEQFF. The CDR3 nucleotides read TGTGCCAGCACACCACGAGGGGACTACAATGAGCAGTTCTTC.

The chain uses TRBV18 and TRBJ2-1; D is perhaps TRBD1 or TRBD2 (7 bases each). The ends were cut back, 5 bases at V and 8 bases at J, with 13 bases in the middle. This CDR3 has 13 residues. Germline-derived CDR1 and CDR2 are KGHSH and LQKENI. CDR3 DNA: TGTGCCAGCTCATTCTCAGGGGGGGATGAGCAGTTCTTC. Translated: CASSFSGGDEQFF.

The V gene is TRBV21-1, the J gene TRBJ2-2; TRBD1, the table's D call, lacks a check against the DNA. TRBV21-1 is a documented pseudogene. The CDR3 contains 16 residues. DNA for the CDR3: TGTGCCAGCAGCAAAGCCAGACACCCGAACACCGGGGAGCTGTTTTTT. Residues: CASSKARHPNTGELFF.